This TCR beta chain was captured in a study of T cells in Graves' hyperthyroidism and ophthalmopathy. In its sample, this clonotype was seen once. This sequence may be a read error, since a much larger clone differs from it by one base. Amplified TCR beta CDR3 regions derived from RNA transcripts. First-round RT-PCR with HTBI primers amplified the TCR CDR3 region. One entry per CDR3 protein, called by TCRdb with MiXCR from the multiplex PCR reads. The sample consists of approximately 320,000 distinct CDR3 sequences, over 15% of them appearing once. CDR3 length: 13 residues. Germline V gives CDR1 SQVTM, CDR2 ANQGSEA.

This sequence joins TRBV29-1 and TRBJ2-5, with 9 bases lining up with TRBD1. The J call could be wrong; TRBJ2-1 is a better fit for the DNA end. The sequence derives from a man younger than 40 with Graves' hyperthyroidism. The material sequenced was blood. The CDR3 protein is CSVSRQGGETQFF. The CDR3 nucleotides read TGCAGCGTCTCCCGACAGGGGGGAGAGACCCAGTTCTTC.